This T cell receptor beta chain was sequenced during a study of shared clonotypes between healthy human individuals (dated by TCRdb to 2020 to 2021). The study in broad terms: The cohort comprised a couple of women and a few men aged 18 to 49 years. For each donor, CD4 naive and CD4 memory were each given three plates, CD8 naive was given two plates, and CD8 memory was given one plate. To estimate repertoire size and how much clonotype sharing occurs between individuals, the study deeply sequenced the blood TCR repertoires of about 5 healthy adults. To increase sequencing depth and limit assay-specific biases, TCR repertoire library preparation and sequencing were carried out by different laboratories using diverse techniques. Between about 0.85 and 8.9 billion PBMCs per donor were obtained by leukapheresis. Overall results and qualifications from the work: Rarefaction of sorted-subset datasets indicated incomplete sequencing despite the large sequencing depth. Because the study included a small number of donors, the genetic and exposure-history diversity represented was limited. When four donors were compared, the shared fraction of clonotypes was around 4.6% for naive CD4, around 3.6% for naive CD8, 2.3% for memory CD4, and around 0.4% for memory CD8. Estimated clonotype richness was generally larger for naive than for memory subsets. Pairwise subsampling led to the expectation that sequencing depth would affect the degree of clonotype sharing among donors. Compared with non-shared clonotypes, the clonotypes found in all four sorted-subset donors had higher generation probabilities. Sampling was limited to blood, and TCR repertoires in tissue likely differ from TCR repertoires in blood.

Healthy HIV-negative adults with no recently reported acute infections or vaccinations were included as donors. All donors were Caucasian adults living in Nashville, Tennessee, USA. CD4+ T cells were enriched by magnetic negative selection; naive cells were then positively selected on CD45RA, and the negative fraction formed the memory subset. After blood collection by leukapheresis, PBMCs were isolated using Ficoll-Histopaque density gradient centrifugation and then cryopreserved in the vapor phase of liquid nitrogen. Analytical flow cytometry was used to check the purity and quantity of every magnetically sorted T cell population. From each sorted fraction, genomic DNA was isolated and quantified by UV absorbance on a Nanodrop 2000c. V is pared back by 1 base and J by 1 base, with 13 bases lying between the germline termini. CDR1 is given as SGHVS and CDR2 as FQNEAQ, both from the germline V gene. Including the terminal cysteine and phenylalanine, the CDR3 comprises 16 residues. Kept here is only the CDR3 DNA, which spans 48 bases and is read in frame from base 1.

This clone was detected only once. Its antigen is not yet known. No quality values exist for individual bases; no much larger clone is one base distant. Using the deep immunoSEQ assay, multiplex PCR amplified TCR CDR3 regions from genomic DNA. Genomic DNA extracted from each cell subset was distributed evenly over all wells of several immunoSEQ 96-well plates, and each plate served as one replicate. Each replicate PCR for sorted subsets received roughly 0.2 ug genomic DNA, equal to tens of thousands of T cell genomes. Purified libraries were quantified with a Qubit 3.0 fluorometer, sized on a Bioanalyzer 2100, and re-quantified with the KAPA Library Quantification kit. Every immunoSEQ 96-well plate was sequenced on a separate single-read 150-cycle Illumina NextSeq 550 flow cell. In the source study's methods: The immunoSEQ output contained only junctional sequences without quality scores, so filtering could not match that applied to full-length reads. To assign V/J genes and CDR3, sequences were annotated using PyIR, a Python wrapper for IgBLAST v1.9, with IMGT germline references. Reads with weak V/J assignments (E-value above 1e-6), missing CDR3, stop codons, out-of-frame junctions, or ambiguous translated residues were removed. A V3J clonotype was defined by an identical inferred V gene, J gene, and CDR3 amino acid sequence. To compute the percentage overlap between repertoires, the number of shared unique clonotypes was divided by the size of the smaller repertoire. RTK rarefaction, the Chao1 estimator, and Recon v2.1 estimates of unobserved clonotypes were used to assess repertoire richness. Generation probabilities were computed with OLGA for all TCRbeta clonotypes obtained by the gDNA method from several donors. TCRdb mirrors the immuneACCESS table, restricted to in-frame sequences. Some clones are absent from its copies; in checked studies, under half trace to an unresolved V gene, and the reason for the others is unknown. The DNA was the basis for D and trimming; V, J and clone size are from that table. Counted in this sample were about 2.4 million clones; 90% to 95% of them appeared once. The ten most abundant clones make up approximately 0.37% of the sample.

The V and J segments used are TRBV7-8 and TRBJ1-1; possibly the D gene is TRBD1, per 5 matching bases. The TCR originated in a man between 18 and 35 years old in good health. Some clones in this sample may be carry-over from other donors' samples. The specimen was naive CD4+ T cells from PBMCs. The cell subset or site label on this specimen signifies: CD45RA+ positively selected. The nucleotide sequence reads as follows: TGTGCCAGCAGCTTAGGGAACAGGAGACCGAACACTGAAGCTTTCTTT. It specifies CASSLGNRRPNTEAFF.